This TCR beta chain was obtained from a study of breast tumors, draining lymph nodes, adjacent tissues. Study-wide findings and caveats: Tumor T cell lymph node origin was a supported hypothesis, not proven. The data were judged consistent with most tumor T cells coming from lymph node and expanding in tumor.

With regard to this clonotype: No antigen is known for it.

TCRdb re-called the multiplex PCR reads through MiXCR, storing one row per CDR3 protein. The profile shows 50,000 to 55,000 distinct CDR3 sequences, approximately 45% of them singletons. The CDR3 loop spans 18 amino acids. The V segment lost 5 bases and the J segment 1 base; nucleotides outside the gene matches: 10. CDR1 and CDR2 from the germline V gene are SGHAT and FQNNGV. The chain employs TRBV11-2 and TRBJ1-4; TRBD1 aligns across 10 bases. The source material was breast tumor tissue. This TCR was sampled from a female donor with breast cancer. Some clones in this sample may be carry-over from other donors' samples. The CDR3 here is CASSLGQGVFGTNEKLFF. The CDR3 DNA reads TGTGCCAGCAGCCTCGGACAGGGGGTTTTTGGAACTAATGAAAAACTGTTTTTT.